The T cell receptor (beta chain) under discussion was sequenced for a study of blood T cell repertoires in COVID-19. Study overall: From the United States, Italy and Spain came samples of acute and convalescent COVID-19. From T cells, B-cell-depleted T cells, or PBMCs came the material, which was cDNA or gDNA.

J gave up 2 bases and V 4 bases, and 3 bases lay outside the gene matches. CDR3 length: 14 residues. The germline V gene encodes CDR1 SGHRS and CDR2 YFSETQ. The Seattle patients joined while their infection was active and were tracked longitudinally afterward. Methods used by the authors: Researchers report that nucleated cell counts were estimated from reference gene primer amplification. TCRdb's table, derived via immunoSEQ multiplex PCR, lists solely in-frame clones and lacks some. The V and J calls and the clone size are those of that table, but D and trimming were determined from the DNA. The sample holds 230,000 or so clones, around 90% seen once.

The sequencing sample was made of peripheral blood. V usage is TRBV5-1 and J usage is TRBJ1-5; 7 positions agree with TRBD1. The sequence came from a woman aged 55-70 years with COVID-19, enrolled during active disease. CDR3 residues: CASSHGQGNQPQHF. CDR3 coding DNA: TGCGCCAGCAGCCACGGACAGGGCAATCAGCCCCAGCATTTT. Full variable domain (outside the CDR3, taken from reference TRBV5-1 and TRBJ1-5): KAGVTQTPRYLIKTRGQQVTLSCSPISGHRSVSWYQQTPGQGLQFLFEYFSETQRNKGNFPGRFSGRQFSNSRSEMNVSTLELGDSALYLCASSHGQGNQPQHFGDGTRLSIL.